This passage covers 8 T cell receptor beta chains from one sample sequenced in a study of OX40 agonist ivuxolimab in advanced cancers. Some clones are missing from TCRdb's copy, which holds only in-frame ones; the method was immunoSEQ multiplex PCR. The sample includes some 43,000 clones, approximately 87% of them seen just once. This material consisted of CD4+ or CD8+ T cells sorted from blood, taken in a trial of the OX40 agonist ivuxolimab. Receptors were obtained from an adult with an advanced solid tumor such as melanoma, head and neck, liver or kidney cancer.

V and J are TRBV7-6 and TRBJ1-3; D is ambiguous. V was trimmed by 0 bases and J by 1 base, leaving 10 bases between them. CDR1 is SGHVS, CDR2 FNYEAQ, per germline. This CDR3 comprises 16 residues. CDR3 sequence reads: CASSLAESTSGNTIYF. The CDR3 region has the DNA TGTGCCAGCAGCTTAGCGGAGTCTACGTCTGGAAACACCATATATTTT.

Ten or more counts support this clone. V gene TRBV11-3 combines with J gene TRBJ2-3; D uncertain. CDR3 length: 15 residues. Trimming removed 6 bases at V and 0 bases at J, with 13 bases between. Germline assignment: CDR1 SGHNT and CDR2 YENEEA. The CDR3 nucleotides are TGTGCCAGCAGTTCACCTTCTTCTAGCACAGATACGCAGTATTTT. It translates to CASSSPSSSTDTQYF.

V is TRBV7-9 and J is TRBJ2-7; 7 nucleotides line up with TRBD2. After removal of 0 bases from V and 3 bases from J, the junction contained 5 bases not matched to a gene. CDR3 size: 15 residues. Germline CDR1 SEHNR, CDR2 FQNEAQ (reference sequence). The CDR3 is CASSLAVGRDYEQYF. Written as DNA, the CDR3 is TGTGCCAGCAGCTTAGCGGTGGGGAGGGACTACGAGCAGTACTTC.

The gene calls are TRBV27 and TRBJ2-2; D may be TRBD1 (5 bases). Per germline, CDR1 MNHEY and CDR2 SMNVEV (reference sequence). The CDR3 extends over 14 amino acids. Trimming removed 10 bases from V and 9 bases from J, with 21 bases in between. CDR3 residues: CATSTLPRVRELFF. Here the CDR3 DNA reads TGTGCCACCTCGACCCTCCCCAGGGTGAGGGAGCTGTTTTTT.

The chain joins TRBV29-1 to TRBJ1-2; D call uncertain. Looked up from germline, CDR1 is SQVTM and CDR2 is ANQGSEA. V lost 3 bases to trimming and J lost 3 bases, with 20 bases between them. The CDR3 covers 16 residues. The CDR3 DNA is TGCAGCGTTGATAGGGCTGATTCCATAGTTGACTATGGCTACACCTTC. It is translated as CSVDRADSIVDYGYTF.

This clone was seen once. The rearrangement joins TRBV27 to TRBJ1-5; 7 bases fit TRBD1. This CDR3 contains 16 residues. Germline V gives CDR1 MNHEY, CDR2 SMNVEV (reference sequence). The ends lost 7 bases at V and 5 bases at J; junction bases unmatched: 14. The CDR3, as DNA: TGTGCCAGCACCCCCCACTTAGACAGGGCCGATCAGCCCCAGCATTTT. Its translation is CASTPHLDRADQPQHF.

The chain links TRBV30 to TRBJ2-7, with D tentatively TRBD1 (5 bases). CDR3 size: 13 residues. Per germline, CDR1 GTSNPN and CDR2 SVGIG (reference sequence). Trimming took 0 bases from V and 5 from J, leaving 11 bases between them. CDR3 protein: CAWSVTGDNEQYF. The CDR3 coding sequence is TGTGCCTGGAGTGTAACAGGAGACAACGAGCAGTACTTC.

The rearrangement joins TRBV29-1 to TRBJ2-1; D possibly corresponds to TRBD2 (6 bases). Germline values: CDR1 SQVTM, CDR2 ANQGSEA. Trimming removed 1 base from V and 4 bases from J, with 11 bases in between. The CDR3 loop spans 14 amino acids. CDR3 residues: CSVEVAGRYNEQFF. CDR3 nucleotides: TGCAGCGTTGAAGTCGCGGGGAGGTACAATGAGCAGTTCTTC.